This TCR beta chain was identified in a study of blood T cell repertoires in COVID-19. Here immunoSEQ multiplex PCR was the method, and the copy in TCRdb shows in-frame clones only, minus some. The repertoire holds under 300,000 clones, roughly 80% seen once, with more than 1.1% in the top ten. Between the trimmed V and J ends, which lost 7 bases and 10 bases, there was a span of 19 bases. This CDR3 has 13 residues. J is TRBJ1-2 and V is TRBV12-3 or TRBV12-4, with D perhaps TRBD1 (5 bases). This clonotype originated in a human donor with COVID-19, enrolled during active disease. The donor label of this sample is uncertain. Sequences were obtained from peripheral blood. Here the CDR3 DNA reads TGTGCCAGCAATGGGGCGGGAACCTATAACTACACCTTC. It codes for CASNGAGTYNYTF.